These 21 T cell receptor beta chains were sequenced from one sample in a study of blood T cell repertoires in COVID-19. Using immunoSEQ multiplex PCR, the repertoire was profiled, and TCRdb retains in-frame clones only, with some absent. The repertoire holds about 140,000 clones, with roughly 84% as singletons. Sequenced material: peripheral blood. The receptors shown here come from a man aged 25-45 years with COVID-19, enrolled during active disease.

This clone occurred a few times. V usage is TRBV5-6 and J usage is TRBJ1-5; possible D gene TRBD1, 6 bases. The CDR3 totals 18 residues. The V end lost 0 bases, the J end lost 3 bases, and 19 bases lay between the germline ends. Germline CDR1 and CDR2: SGHDT and YYEEEE. CDR3 in amino acids: CASSLAFTKGQHNQPQHF. In nucleotides, the CDR3 is TGTGCCAGCAGCTTGGCCTTTACCAAAGGACAGCACAATCAGCCCCAGCATTTT.

The chain is built from TRBV20-1 and TRBJ2-7; 8 bases fit TRBD2. The CDR3 consists of 14 residues. The V gene end was trimmed by 3 bases and the J gene end by 3 bases; junction bases not matched to a gene: 7. Germline assignment: CDR1 DFQATT and CDR2 SNEGSKA (reference sequence). CDR3 in DNA: TGCAGTGCTAGTCCCAGCGGGAGAGACTACGAGCAGTACTTC. This sequence encodes CSASPSGRDYEQYF.

The J gene is TRBJ1-1, the V gene TRBV27; 10 positions agree with TRBD1. With 4 bases clipped from V and 6 bases from J, the junction kept 5 bases outside the gene matches. The CDR3 is made up of 14 amino acids. The germline V gene encodes CDR1 MNHEY and CDR2 SMNVEV (reference sequence). CDR3: CASSSGQGRAEAFF. In DNA form, the CDR3 reads TGTGCCAGCAGTTCGGGACAGGGGCGCGCTGAAGCTTTCTTT.

V usage is TRBV3-1 (or the pseudogene TRBV3-2) and J usage is TRBJ2-2; 10 bases are shared with TRBD2. This CDR3 region has 21 residues. V trimming: 3 bases; J trimming: 3 bases; junction bases outside the gene matches: 19. Germline CDR1 reads LGHDT; CDR2 reads YNNKEL (reference sequence). The CDR3 here is CASSHRLAGDVEVVHTGELFF. In DNA, the CDR3 is TGTGCCAGCAGCCATCGGCTAGCGGGAGATGTTGAGGTGGTACACACCGGGGAGCTGTTTTTT.

In its sample, this clone was seen once. J is TRBJ1-2 and V is TRBV11-2; D is ambiguous. CDR1 and CDR2 from the germline V gene are SGHAT and FQNNGV. The germline V and J ends were trimmed by 1 base and 4 bases, with 13 bases remaining between them. The CDR3 totals 15 residues. CDR3 sequence (DNA): TGTGCCAGCAGCTTAGCCGCGGGGTTTGGCTATGGCTACACCTTC. Amino acid sequence: CASSLAAGFGYGYTF.

The chain combines TRBV7-8 with TRBJ1-6, with a weak D call TRBD1 (6 bases). The CDR3 covers 15 residues. V lost 5 bases and J lost 7, with 15 bases in between. Per the germline V gene, CDR1 is SGHVS and CDR2 is FQNEAQ. Written as DNA, the CDR3 is TGTGCCAGCAGCGATACAGGGAGGGGAAATTCACCCCTCCACTTT. Translating gives CASSDTGRGNSPLHF.

This rearrangement joins TRBV2 to TRBJ2-7; 7 nucleotides match TRBD1. Germline lookup yields CDR1 SNHLY and CDR2 FYNNEI. The CDR3 loop spans 15 amino acids. V lost 6 bases and J lost 3; bases outside the gene matches: 11. The CDR3 DNA reads as TGTGCCAGCAGATGGAAGACAGGGAAGGACTACGAGCAGTACTTC. Translation: CASRWKTGKDYEQYF.

The CDR3 region is CASSLRGWQTQYF. CDR3 nucleotide sequence: TGTGCCAGCAGTTTACGGGGGTGGCAGACCCAGTACTTC. The rearrangement uses TRBV27 and TRBJ2-5, with a tentative D call TRBD2 (6 bases). The CDR3 spans 13 residues. V gave up 2 bases and J gave up 6 bases, with 10 bases separating them. Per germline, CDR1 MNHEY and CDR2 SMNVEV (reference sequence).

On this clone: Other DNA sequences in the sample encode the same CDR3. The rearrangement links TRBV6-5 to TRBJ1-3; 8 positions match TRBD1. Trimming at V came to 4 bases and at J to 2 bases, leaving 1 base not matched to a gene. Germline V gene sequence: CDR1 MNHEY, CDR2 SVGAGI. The CDR3 consists of 14 residues. The CDR3 DNA sequence: TGTGCCAGCAGTTCGACAGGGGCTGGAAACACCATATATTTT. Its translation: CASSSTGAGNTIYF.

The rearrangement uses TRBV18 and TRBJ1-6, with D perhaps matching TRBD1 (6 bases). V was pared by 4 bases and J by 7 bases, with 11 bases between. Germline-derived CDR1 and CDR2 are KGHSH and LQKENI. This CDR3 spans 14 amino acids. The chain's CDR3 is CASSLRTENSPLHF. For the CDR3, the DNA is TGTGCCAGCTCACTTCGGACAGAGAATTCACCCCTCCACTTT.

This chain uses TRBV3-1 (or the pseudogene TRBV3-2) with TRBJ2-2; D is uncertain. The V end lost 2 bases, the J end lost 8 bases, and 6 bases lay between the germline ends. Germline lookup yields CDR1 LGHDT and CDR2 YNNKEL (reference sequence). The CDR3 runs 12 residues. CDR3 protein: CASSQTVGELFF. The CDR3 DNA sequence: TGTGCCAGCAGCCAAACGGTGGGGGAGCTGTTTTTT.

The genes are TRBV19 and TRBJ1-1, with a possible D match to TRBD1 (6 bases). Germline CDR1 and CDR2: LNHDA and SQIVND (reference sequence). The CDR3 contains 14 residues. V was shortened by 5 bases and J by 2 bases, with 12 bases between the two germline ends. The CDR3 spells CASSVQGVNTEAFF. The CDR3, as DNA: TGTGCCAGTAGTGTACAGGGAGTTAACACTGAAGCTTTCTTT. Full variable domain (missing parts from reference TRBV19 and TRBJ1-1): DGGITQSPKYLFRKEGQNVTLSCEQNLNHDAMYWYRQDPGQGLRLIYYSQIVNDFQKGDIAEGYSVSREKKESFPLTVTSAQKNPTAFYLCASSVQGVNTEAFFGQGTRLTVV.

The chain carries TRBV23-1 and TRBJ2-6; perhaps TRBD1 as D (5 bases). TRBV23-1 is an ORF, and what it does is uncertain. The CDR3 sequence is 15 residues long. V dropped 6 bases and J dropped 0 bases, with 9 bases sitting between them. In nucleotides, the CDR3 is TGCGCCAGCAGGGACACGATCTCTGGGGCCAACGTCCTGACTTTC. Amino acids: CASRDTISGANVLTF.

The chain employs TRBV19 and TRBJ2-1; 7 bases align to TRBD2. CDR3 length equals 15 residues. V dropped 3 bases and J dropped 8; count of bases not matched to a gene: 10. In germline, CDR1 is LNHDA, CDR2 SQIVND (reference sequence). The chain's CDR3 is CASSMGGKGIDEQFF. DNA of the CDR3: TGTGCCAGTAGTATGGGAGGGAAGGGGATAGATGAGCAGTTCTTC.

The V gene is TRBV4-1, the J gene TRBJ2-1; perhaps TRBD2 as D (6 bases). The CDR3 has 15 amino acids. V dropped 8 bases and J dropped 2 bases, with 16 bases sitting between them. Per germline, CDR1 MGHRA and CDR2 YSYEKL. The CDR3 DNA is TGCGCCAGCGGTCCTACCGGGAGCCCCTACAATGAGCAGTTCTTC. The encoded protein is CASGPTGSPYNEQFF.

The chain is built from TRBV4-1 and TRBJ2-2; no clear D. V dropped 0 bases and J dropped 5 bases, with 4 bases sitting between them. This CDR3 is built from 13 residues. Germline loops: CDR1 MGHRA, CDR2 YSYEKL. CDR3 protein: CASSQDSTGELFF. The CDR3 DNA reads as TGCGCCAGCAGCCAAGATAGTACCGGGGAGCTGTTTTTT.

The rearrangement uses TRBV11-2 and TRBJ2-5; 7 bases are shared with TRBD1. CDR1 and CDR2 (germline): SGHAT, FQNNGV. This CDR3 spans 15 amino acids. V lost 0 bases, J lost 4 bases, and 5 bases stayed unmatched. CDR3 bases: TGTGCCAGCAGCTTAGACAGGGGGAAGTCAGAGACCCAGTACTTC. Amino acid sequence: CASSLDRGKSETQYF.

This chain uses TRBV5-1 with TRBJ2-2; 7 bases fit TRBD1. With 0 bases clipped from V and 4 bases from J, the junction kept 6 bases outside the gene matches. Germline CDR1 and CDR2: SGHRS and YFSETQ. This CDR3 contains 16 residues. CDR3 coding DNA: TGCGCCAGCAGCTTGGCCGGCAGGGGGATCACCGGGGAGCTGTTTTTT. Protein sequence: CASSLAGRGITGELFF. The entire variable domain, with the rest obtained from reference TRBV5-1 and TRBJ2-2, is as follows: KAGVTQTPRYLIKTRGQQVTLSCSPISGHRSVSWYQQTPGQGLQFLFEYFSETQRNKGNFPGRFSGRQFSNSRSEMNVSTLELGDSALYLCASSLAGRGITGELFFGEGSRLTVL.

V gene TRBV28 combines with J gene TRBJ2-5; 12 bases line up with TRBD1. Germline loops: CDR1 MDHEN, CDR2 SYDVKM. This CDR3 is 15 amino acids long. V lost 5 bases and J lost 3; bases outside the gene matches: 4. CDR3 bases: TGTGCCAGCAGTGCGGGGACAGGGGGCAAAGAGACCCAGTACTTC. Translating it yields CASSAGTGGKETQYF.

The V call is TRBV4-3, the J call TRBJ2-1; 11 bases are shared with TRBD2. The CDR3 runs 16 residues. Germline loops: CDR1 LGHNA, CDR2 YSLEER. V gave up 1 base and J gave up 8 bases; unmatched junction bases: 7. For the CDR3, the DNA is TGCGCCAGCAGCCAAGCCACTAGCGGGAGTCGGGATGAGCAGTTCTTC. This encodes CASSQATSGSRDEQFF.

The chain links TRBV30 to TRBJ2-6; tentative D call: TRBD2 (5 bases). Between the trimmed V and J ends, which lost 1 base and 1 base, there was a span of 5 bases. Germline V gives CDR1 GTSNPN, CDR2 SVGIG (reference sequence). The CDR3 runs 14 residues. Written as DNA, the CDR3 is TGTGCCTGGAGTGCGGGGTCTGGGGCCAACGTCCTGACTTTC. This codes for CAWSAGSGANVLTF.